This T cell receptor (beta chain) was observed in a study of human T cells and chemical hapten exposure. In the study overall: Per-sample variation in TCR yield stemmed mainly from small pooled library volume differences.

As for time point: healthy volunteer bleed at 6 weeks. Sequencing started from total RNA isolated from unfractionated whole blood. The table lists this clonotype with many counts. The CDR3 runs 13 residues. Between the trimmed V and J ends, which lost 8 bases and 2 bases, there was a span of 11 bases. Germline assignment: CDR1 MDHEN and CDR2 SYDVKM. The study's library attached unique molecular identifiers to single cDNA molecules. TCRdb reanalysed the RACE reads using MiXCR and keeps one entry per CDR3 protein. The repertoire consists of about 65,000 distinct CDR3 sequences, with about 6.5% occurring once and the leading ten covering 3.4%.

The TCR was taken from a female donor in good health. Some clones in this sample may be carry-over from other donors' samples. The V call is TRBV28, the J call TRBJ2-3; no clear D gene. Sequencing was done on a sample of whole blood. This chain's CDR3 is CASLTDDTDTQYF. DNA of the CDR3: TGTGCCAGCTTAACGGACGACACAGATACGCAGTATTTT.